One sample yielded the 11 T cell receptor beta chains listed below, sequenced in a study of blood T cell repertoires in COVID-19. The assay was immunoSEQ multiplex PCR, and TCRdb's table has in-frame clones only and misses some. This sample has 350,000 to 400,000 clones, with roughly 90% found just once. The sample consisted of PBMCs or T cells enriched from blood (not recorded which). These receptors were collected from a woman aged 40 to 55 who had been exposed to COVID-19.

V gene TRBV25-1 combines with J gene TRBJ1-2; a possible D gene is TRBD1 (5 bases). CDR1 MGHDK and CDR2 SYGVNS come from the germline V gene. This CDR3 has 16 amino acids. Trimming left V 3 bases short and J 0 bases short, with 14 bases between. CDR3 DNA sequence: TGTGCCAGCAGTGATCCCAACAGGAAAGCTAACTATGGCTACACCTTC. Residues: CASSDPNRKANYGYTF.

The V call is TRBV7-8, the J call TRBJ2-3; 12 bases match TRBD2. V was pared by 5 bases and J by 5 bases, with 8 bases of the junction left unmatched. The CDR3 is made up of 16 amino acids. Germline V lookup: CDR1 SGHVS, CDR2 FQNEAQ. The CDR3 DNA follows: TGTGCCAGCAGCGAGCTAGCGGGGGGGCATAGAGATACGCAGTATTTT. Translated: CASSELAGGHRDTQYF.

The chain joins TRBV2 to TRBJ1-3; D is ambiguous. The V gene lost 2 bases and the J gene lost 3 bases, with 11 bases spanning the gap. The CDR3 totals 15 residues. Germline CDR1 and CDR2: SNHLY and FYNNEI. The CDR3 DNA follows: TGTGCCAGCAGTGAATCCGCAGGATATGGAAACACCATATATTTT. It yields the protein CASSESAGYGNTIYF.

CDR3 amino acids: CASSQVGEFSGANVLTF. CDR3 coding DNA: TGCGCCAGCAGCCAAGTAGGAGAATTCTCTGGGGCCAACGTCCTGACTTTC. This sequence joins TRBV4-3 and TRBJ2-6, with unresolved D. Germline V gives CDR1 LGHNA, CDR2 YSLEER. Trimming left V 1 base short and J 0 bases short, with 10 bases between. The CDR3 extends over 17 amino acids.

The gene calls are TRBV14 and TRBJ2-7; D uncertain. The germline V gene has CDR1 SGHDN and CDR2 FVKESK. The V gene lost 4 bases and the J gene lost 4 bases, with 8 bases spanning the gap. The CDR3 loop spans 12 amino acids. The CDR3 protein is CASSLNFYEQYF. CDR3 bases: TGTGCCAGCAGCCTAAACTTTTACGAGCAGTACTTC.

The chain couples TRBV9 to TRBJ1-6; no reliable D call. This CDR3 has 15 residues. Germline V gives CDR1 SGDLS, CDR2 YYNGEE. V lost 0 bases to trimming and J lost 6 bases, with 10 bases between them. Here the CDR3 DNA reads TGTGCCAGCAGCGTAGAAGCACGTAGTAATTCACCCCTCCACTTT. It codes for CASSVEARSNSPLHF. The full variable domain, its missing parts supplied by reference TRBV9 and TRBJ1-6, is DSGVTQTPKHLITATGQRVTLRCSPRSGDLSVYWYQQSLDQGLQFLIQYYNGEERAKGNILERFSAQQFPDLHSELNLSSLELGDSALYFCASSVEARSNSPLHFGNGTRLTVT.

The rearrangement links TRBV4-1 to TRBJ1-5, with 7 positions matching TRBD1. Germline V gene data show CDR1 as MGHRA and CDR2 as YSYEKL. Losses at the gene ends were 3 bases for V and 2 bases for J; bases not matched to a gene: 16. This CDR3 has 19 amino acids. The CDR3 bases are TGCGCCAGCAGCCATCTCCGAGGGGGCGGGGTGGAAGGCAATCAGCCCCAGCATTTT. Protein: CASSHLRGGGVEGNQPQHF.

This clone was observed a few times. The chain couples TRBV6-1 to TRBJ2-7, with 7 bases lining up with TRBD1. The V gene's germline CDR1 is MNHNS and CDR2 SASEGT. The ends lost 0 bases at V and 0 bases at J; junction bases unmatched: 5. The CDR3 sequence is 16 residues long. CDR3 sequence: CASSEAVGDSSYEQYF. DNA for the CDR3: TGTGCCAGCAGTGAAGCGGTGGGGGACAGCTCCTACGAGCAGTACTTC.

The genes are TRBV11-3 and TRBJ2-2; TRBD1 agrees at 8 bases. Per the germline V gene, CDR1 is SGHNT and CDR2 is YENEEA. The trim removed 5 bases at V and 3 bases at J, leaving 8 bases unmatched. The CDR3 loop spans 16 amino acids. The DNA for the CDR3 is TGTGCCAGCAGCCCAGGACAGGGTCGAGACACCGGGGAGCTGTTTTTT. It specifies CASSPGQGRDTGELFF.

The CDR3 loop reads CASSKVGTRKPYGYTF. CDR3 bases: TGTGCCAGCAGCAAAGTGGGGACACGTAAGCCCTATGGCTACACCTTC. The rearrangement links TRBV21-1 to TRBJ1-2; no DNA check was done on the table's D call, TRBD1. TRBV21-1 is a listed pseudogene. The length of the CDR3 is 16 residues.

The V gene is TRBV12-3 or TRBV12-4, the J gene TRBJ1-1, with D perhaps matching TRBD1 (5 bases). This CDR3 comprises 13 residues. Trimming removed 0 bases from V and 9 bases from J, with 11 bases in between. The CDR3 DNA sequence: TGTGCCAGCAGTTTAGCGACAGTTAAAAAAGCTTTCTTT. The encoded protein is CASSLATVKKAFF.